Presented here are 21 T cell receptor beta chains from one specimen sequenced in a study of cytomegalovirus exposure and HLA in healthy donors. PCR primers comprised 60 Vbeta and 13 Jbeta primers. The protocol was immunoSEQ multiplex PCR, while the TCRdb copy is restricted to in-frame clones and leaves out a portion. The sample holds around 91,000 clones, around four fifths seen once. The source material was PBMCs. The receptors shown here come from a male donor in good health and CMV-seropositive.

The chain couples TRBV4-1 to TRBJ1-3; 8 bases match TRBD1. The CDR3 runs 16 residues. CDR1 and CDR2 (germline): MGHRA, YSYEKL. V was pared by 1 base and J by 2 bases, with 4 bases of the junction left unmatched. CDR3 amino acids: CASSQGETGAGNTIYF. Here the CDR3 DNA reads TGCGCCAGCAGCCAAGGGGAGACAGGGGCTGGAAACACCATATATTTT.

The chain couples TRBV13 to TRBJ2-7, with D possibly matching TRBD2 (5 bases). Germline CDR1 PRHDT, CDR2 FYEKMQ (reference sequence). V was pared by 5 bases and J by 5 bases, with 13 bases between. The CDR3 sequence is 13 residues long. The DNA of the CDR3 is TGTGCCAGCAGCAGAGCGGCTCCCCACGAGCAGTACTTC. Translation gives CASSRAAPHEQYF.

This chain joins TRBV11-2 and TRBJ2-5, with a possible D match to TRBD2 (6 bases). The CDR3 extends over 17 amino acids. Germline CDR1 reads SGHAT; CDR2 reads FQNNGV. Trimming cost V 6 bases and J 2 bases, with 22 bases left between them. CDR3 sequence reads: CASSLSPIRDWQETQYF. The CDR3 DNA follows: TGTGCCAGCAGTTTGTCACCGATCCGGGACTGGCAAGAGACCCAGTACTTC.

The CDR3 loop is CASSQGGIKQPQHF. The CDR3 DNA reads TGTGCCAGCAGCCAAGGAGGTATTAAGCAGCCCCAGCATTTT. The chain has TRBV4-2 and TRBJ1-5; D remains ambiguous. The CDR3 spans 14 residues. V lost 1 base and J lost 7, with 11 bases in between. CDR1 is LGHNA, CDR2 YNFKEQ, per germline.

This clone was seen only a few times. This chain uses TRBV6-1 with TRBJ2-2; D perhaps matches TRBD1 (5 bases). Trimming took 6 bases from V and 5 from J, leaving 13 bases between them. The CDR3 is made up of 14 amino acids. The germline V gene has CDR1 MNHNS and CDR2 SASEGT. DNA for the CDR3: TGTGCCAGCAGCACCATACAGGTTACCGGGGAGCTGTTTTTT. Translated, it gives CASSTIQVTGELFF.

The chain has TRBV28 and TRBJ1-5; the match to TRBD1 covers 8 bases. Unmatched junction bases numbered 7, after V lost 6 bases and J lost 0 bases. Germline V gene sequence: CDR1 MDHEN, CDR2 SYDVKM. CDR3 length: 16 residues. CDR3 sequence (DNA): TGTGCCAGCAGCTCGGGACAGGACTATAGCAATCAGCCCCAGCATTTT. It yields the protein CASSSGQDYSNQPQHF.

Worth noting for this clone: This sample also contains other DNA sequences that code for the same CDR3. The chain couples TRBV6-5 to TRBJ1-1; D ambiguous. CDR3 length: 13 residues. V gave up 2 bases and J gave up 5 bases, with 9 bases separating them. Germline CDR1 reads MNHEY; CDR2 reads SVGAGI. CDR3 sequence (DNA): TGTGCCAGCAGTTACGGCGGGTCAACTGAAGCTTTCTTT. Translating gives CASSYGGSTEAFF.

CDR3 protein: CASSFGGPLYEQYF. The CDR3 DNA follows: TGTGCCAGCAGCTTCGGGGGGCCCCTCTACGAGCAGTACTTC. The V call is TRBV11-2, the J call TRBJ2-7; D perhaps matches TRBD2 (7 bases). The CDR3 contains 14 residues. Trimming cost V 3 bases and J 3 bases, with 12 bases left between them. The germline V gene has CDR1 SGHAT and CDR2 FQNNGV.

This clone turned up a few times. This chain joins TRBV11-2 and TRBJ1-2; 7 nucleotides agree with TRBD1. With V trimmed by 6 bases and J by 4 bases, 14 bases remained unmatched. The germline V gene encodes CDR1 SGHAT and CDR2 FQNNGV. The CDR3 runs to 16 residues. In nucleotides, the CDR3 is TGTGCCAGCAGGGGATTAGGGGGCCGGACTTCCTATGGCTACACCTTC. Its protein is CASRGLGGRTSYGYTF.

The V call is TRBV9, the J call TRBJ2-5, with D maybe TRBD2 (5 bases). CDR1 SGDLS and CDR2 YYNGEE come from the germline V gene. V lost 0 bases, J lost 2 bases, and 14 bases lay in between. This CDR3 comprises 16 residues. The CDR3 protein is CASSVGVGVDQETQYF. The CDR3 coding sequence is TGTGCCAGCAGCGTAGGGGTCGGGGTGGATCAAGAGACCCAGTACTTC.

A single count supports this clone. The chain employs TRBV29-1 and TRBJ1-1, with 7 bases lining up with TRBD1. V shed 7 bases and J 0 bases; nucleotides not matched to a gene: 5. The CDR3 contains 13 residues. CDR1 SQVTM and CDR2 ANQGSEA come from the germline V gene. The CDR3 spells CSGGTALNTEAFF. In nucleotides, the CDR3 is TGCAGCGGTGGGACAGCTTTGAACACTGAAGCTTTCTTT.

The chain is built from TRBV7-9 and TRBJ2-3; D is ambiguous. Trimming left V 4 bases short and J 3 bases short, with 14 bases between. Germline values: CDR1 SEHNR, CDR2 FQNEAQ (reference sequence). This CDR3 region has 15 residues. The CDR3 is CASSWPPAETDTQYF. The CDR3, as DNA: TGTGCCAGCAGCTGGCCCCCGGCGGAGACAGATACGCAGTATTTT.

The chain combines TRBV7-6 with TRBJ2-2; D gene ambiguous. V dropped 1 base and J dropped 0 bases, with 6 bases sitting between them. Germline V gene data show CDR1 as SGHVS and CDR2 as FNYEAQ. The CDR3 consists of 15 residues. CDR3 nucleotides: TGTGCCAGCAGCTTAGGGCTAGCGAACACCGGGGAGCTGTTTTTT. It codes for CASSLGLANTGELFF.

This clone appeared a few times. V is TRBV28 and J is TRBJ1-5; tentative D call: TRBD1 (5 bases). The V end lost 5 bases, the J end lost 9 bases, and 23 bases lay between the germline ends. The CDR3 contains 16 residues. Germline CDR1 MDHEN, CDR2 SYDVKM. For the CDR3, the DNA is TGTGCCAGCAGTCTAGCCACCGGGACGGGAGCGGGGCCCCAGCATTTT. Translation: CASSLATGTGAGPQHF.

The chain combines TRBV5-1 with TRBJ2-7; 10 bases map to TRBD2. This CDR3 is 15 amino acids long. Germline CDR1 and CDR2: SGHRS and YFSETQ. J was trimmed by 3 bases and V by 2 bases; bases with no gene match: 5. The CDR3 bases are TGCGCCAGCAGCTTACTGCCTAGCGGGAGCTACGAGCAGTACTTC. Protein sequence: CASSLLPSGSYEQYF.

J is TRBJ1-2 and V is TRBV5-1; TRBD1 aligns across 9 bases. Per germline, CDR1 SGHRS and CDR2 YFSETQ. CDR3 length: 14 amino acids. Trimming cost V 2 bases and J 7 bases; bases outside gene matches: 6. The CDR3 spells CASSFGTGWGGYTF. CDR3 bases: TGCGCCAGCAGCTTCGGGACAGGGTGGGGTGGCTACACCTTC.

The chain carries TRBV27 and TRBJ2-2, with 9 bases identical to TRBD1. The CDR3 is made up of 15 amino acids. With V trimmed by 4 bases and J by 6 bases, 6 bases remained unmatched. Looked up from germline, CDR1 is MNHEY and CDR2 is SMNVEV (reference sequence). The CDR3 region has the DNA TGTGCCAGCAGTTCCCGACAGGGGGGCCCCGGGGAGCTGTTTTTT. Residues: CASSSRQGGPGELFF.

CDR3 nucleotide sequence: TGCGCCAGCAGCTTGGGAGGGGGATCGGATACGCAGTATTTT. Translated, it gives CASSLGGGSDTQYF. The V gene is TRBV5-1, the J gene TRBJ2-3, with TRBD1 as a possible D gene (6 bases). The CDR3 loop spans 14 amino acids. Looked up from germline, CDR1 is SGHRS and CDR2 is YFSETQ. V lost 0 bases and J lost 6, with 11 bases in between.

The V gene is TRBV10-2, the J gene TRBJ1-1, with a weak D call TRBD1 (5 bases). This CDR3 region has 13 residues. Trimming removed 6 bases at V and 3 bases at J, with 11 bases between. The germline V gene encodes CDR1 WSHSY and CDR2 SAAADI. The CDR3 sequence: CASSWVQDTEAFF. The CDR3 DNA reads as TGCGCCAGCAGCTGGGTACAGGACACTGAAGCTTTCTTT.

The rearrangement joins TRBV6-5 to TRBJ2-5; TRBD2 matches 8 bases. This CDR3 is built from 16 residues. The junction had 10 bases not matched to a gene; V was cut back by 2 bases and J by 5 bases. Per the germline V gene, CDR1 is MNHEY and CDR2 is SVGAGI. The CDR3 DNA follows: TGTGCCAGCAGTTACAAGCTAGCGGGCGCCCGGGAGACCCAGTACTTC. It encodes CASSYKLAGARETQYF.

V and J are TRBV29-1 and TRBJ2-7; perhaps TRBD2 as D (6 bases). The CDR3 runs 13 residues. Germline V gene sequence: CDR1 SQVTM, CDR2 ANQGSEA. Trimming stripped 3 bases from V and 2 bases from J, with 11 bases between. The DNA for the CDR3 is TGCAGCGTTGATCTAGCGCCGACCTACGAGCAGTACTTC. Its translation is CSVDLAPTYEQYF.